The rows below give T cell receptor beta chains drawn from one sample of a study of blood T cell repertoires in COVID-19. Generated by immunoSEQ multiplex PCR, the TCRdb table keeps only in-frame clones and is missing some. Counted here are approximately 440,000 clones, about 91% occurring once; the ten biggest clones make up over 10%. The sample comprised peripheral blood. These receptors were collected from a woman in her 50s with COVID-19, enrolled during active disease. The CDR3 runs from the conserved cysteine through the conserved F or W. Each record gives: V gene, J gene, CDR3 protein.

TRBV2,TRBJ2-4,CASSDRQNIQYF
TRBV7-9,TRBJ2-6,CASSLYSSSGANVLTF
TRBV4-1,TRBJ2-2,CASSQDPAARDELFF
TRBV19,TRBJ2-1,CASSKIAGGREQFF
TRBV7-9,TRBJ1-2,CASSPGQNLYGGYTF
TRBV2,TRBJ2-5,CASSAGTVVGETQYF
TRBV10-3,TRBJ1-1,CAISESPYERGWDTEAFF
TRBV7-3,TRBJ1-2,CASSLNGWDGYTF
TRBV9,TRBJ2-3,CASSVGGLQDTQYF
TRBV9,TRBJ1-4,CASSGATGEKLFF
TRBV5-1,TRBJ1-4,CASSVSGASNEKLFF
TRBV11-2,TRBJ2-3,CASSSQTGPLRTQYF
TRBV19,TRBJ1-6,CASSISQGAKSSPLHF
TRBV7-9,TRBJ2-3,CASSYTSGFTDTQYF
TRBV24-1,TRBJ2-3,CATSDFSDTQYF
TRBV6-5,TRBJ1-2,CASRRVSNYGYTF
TRBV6-1,TRBJ2-7,CASSDPRAKSTKSSYEQYF
TRBV5-4,TRBJ1-1,CASSSTGNTEAFF
TRBV7-6,TRBJ1-5,CASSLGAGSQPQHF
TRBV19,TRBJ2-7,CASRIDPASGGQYF
TRBV6-5,TRBJ1-1,CASTSPYRAFEAFF
TRBV2,TRBJ2-1,CASSEWGGSTYNEQFF
TRBV7-7,TRBJ2-7,CASSLGLQSYEQYF
TRBV10-3,TRBJ2-2,CAIKGAPNTGELFF
TRBV9,TRBJ2-2,CASSAPGLAFTGELFF
TRBV4-2,TRBJ1-5,CASSQDYQGNQPQHF
TRBV7-3,TRBJ1-2,CASSQATGCDGYTF
TRBV6-5,TRBJ1-5,CASSPRTGGDQPQHF
TRBV21-1,TRBJ2-1,CASSIPGQEDNEQFF
TRBV14,TRBJ2-2,CASSRDQGIGELFF
TRBV4-2,TRBJ2-5,CASSQDGAYQETQYF
TRBV5-1,TRBJ2-6,CASGFQGSGANVLTF
TRBV15,TRBJ1-6,CATSPRREILGGALHF
TRBV5-4,TRBJ2-2,CASSPPSGGPNTGELFF
TRBV15,TRBJ1-2,CATSRGQGNGYTF
TRBV30,TRBJ1-1,CAWSSGTGRTEAFF
TRBV7-3,TRBJ2-4,CASSPSAGVAKNIQYF
TRBV19,TRBJ2-1,CASSKSSNYEQFF
TRBV4-1,TRBJ2-5,CASSQAGRGRETQYF
TRBV2,TRBJ1-2,CASRQGVNYGYTF
TRBV10-3,TRBJ1-1,CAISESVRRTRRTEAFF
TRBV5-8,TRBJ2-1,CASSLEGTDLNEQFF
TRBV6-5,TRBJ1-6,CASSQRQGHNSPLHF
TRBV5-6,TRBJ1-6,CASSSTVPSPLHF
TRBV5-4,TRBJ2-3,CASSLRGDTQYF
TRBV7-8,TRBJ2-5,CASSLGGDSMAQYF
TRBV29-1,TRBJ2-3,CSVDGSTDTQYF
TRBV30,TRBJ1-2,CAWSYGVPGGNYGYTF
TRBV6-5,TRBJ2-1,CASTKRGTDEQFF
TRBV11-3,TRBJ2-2,CASSLNPGSTGELFF
TRBV4-1,TRBJ1-6,CASSQTGVRNSPLHF
TRBV7-9,TRBJ1-2,CATSGVYGYTF